This T cell receptor beta chain was documented in a study of shared clonotypes between healthy human individuals. Study-level points and caveats: Relative to clonotypes present in all four donors, those not shared had lower generation probabilities.

On this clone itself: The antigen remains undetermined.

Assay: immunoSEQ multiplex PCR; the TCRdb copy retains only in-frame clones and omits some. The sample contains around 510,000 clones, 90% to 97% of which appear only once. Material: naive CD4+ T cells sorted from blood. As for subset: CD45RA+ positively selected. This receptor was taken from a woman aged 25 to 39 in good health.

CDR3 in DNA: TGTGCCAGCAGTTTTGGGGTGGCCTATGGCTACACCTTC. Protein sequence: CASSFGVAYGYTF. The chain combines TRBV28 with TRBJ1-2; D remains unclear. The V and J ends lost 3 bases and 4 bases respectively, with 9 bases between them. Germline CDR1 and CDR2: MDHEN and SYDVKM. The CDR3 is 13 amino acids.